This passage covers 5 T cell receptor beta chains from one sample sequenced in a study of identical twins. TCRdb fed the 5' RACE reads into MiXCR, producing one record per CDR3 protein. The sample carries some 1,700,000 distinct CDR3 sequences, about 32% recorded once. The specimen was cord blood. These receptor sequences come from a newborn girl in good health.

The chain is built from TRBV7-2 and TRBJ1-2; 10 bases agree with TRBD1. From germline, CDR1 is SGHTA and CDR2 FQGNSA. The V and J ends lost 5 bases and 4 bases, in that order; junction bases with no gene match: 10. This CDR3 region has 16 residues. The CDR3 DNA reads TGTGCCAGCAGCCCCACGACAGGGGGCGGCGGCTATGGCTACACCTTC. Translation: CASSPTTGGGGYGYTF.

DNA of the CDR3: TGCAGTGCTAGTCGGTTCCGCGGCAGCTCCTACGAGCAGTACTTC. Translation: CSASRFRGSSYEQYF. This chain uses TRBV20-1 with TRBJ2-7, with D uncertain. V dropped 3 bases and J dropped 0 bases, with 15 bases sitting between them. Germline values: CDR1 DFQATT, CDR2 SNEGSKA (reference sequence). The CDR3 extends over 15 amino acids.

In this sample, this clonotype turned up once. The V call is TRBV6-6, the J call TRBJ1-4, with a weak D call TRBD1 (5 bases). V was pared by 0 bases and J by 3 bases, with 8 bases between. The CDR3 totals 15 residues. CDR1 is MNHNY, CDR2 SVGAGI, per germline (reference sequence). CDR3 region: CASSYSGTSNEKLFF. In nucleotides, the CDR3 is TGTGCCAGCAGTTACTCCGGGACGTCTAATGAAAAACTGTTTTTT.

A few counts support this clonotype. V is TRBV25-1 and J is TRBJ1-1; D remains unclear. The CDR3 runs to 13 residues. The V and J ends lost 8 bases and 7 bases respectively, with 17 bases between them. Germline V gives CDR1 MGHDK, CDR2 SYGVNS. CDR3 nucleotide sequence: TGTGCCAGCCGGCAGTTTGTGGTGGGTGAAGCTTTCTTT. It specifies CASRQFVVGEAFF.

This clonotype was found a few times. The V and J genes are TRBV5-1 and TRBJ2-3; perhaps TRBD2 as D (7 bases). Germline assignment: CDR1 SGHRS and CDR2 YFSETQ. Trimming left V 0 bases short and J 2 bases short, with 13 bases between. The CDR3 sequence is 16 residues long. CDR3 region: CASSLDTGRATDTQYF. As DNA, the CDR3 is TGCGCCAGCAGCTTGGATACAGGGAGGGCCACAGATACGCAGTATTTT.